This T cell receptor beta chain was profiled in a study of neoadjuvant nivolumab and ipilimumab in lung cancer. Study-level information: The combination arm added day-1 ipilimumab 1 mg/kg to nivolumab 3 mg/kg on days 1, 15, 29.

In its sample, this clone ranks as medium-sized. No antigen is known for it. The CDR3 runs 15 residues. CDR1 and CDR2 from the germline V gene are SGHKS and YYEKEE (reference sequence). Trimming took off 4 bases at V and 11 bases at J, with 19 bases between the two ends. The protocol was immunoSEQ multiplex PCR, while the TCRdb copy is restricted to in-frame clones and leaves out a portion. This table has 7,500 to 9,000 clones, roughly 83% appearing once. Study findings and constraints: Higher pretherapy blood TCR richness went with higher resected-tumor richness. Compared with tumor-adjacent uninvolved lung, resected tumors showed greater richness and clonality. A small number of samples were TCR sequenced.

The sequencing used adjacent normal lung tissue, collected after neoadjuvant nivolumab, alone or with ipilimumab, at or shortly before surgery. The receptor comes from an adult with non-small cell lung cancer. The rearrangement links TRBV5-5 to TRBJ1-6; possible D gene TRBD1, 5 bases. The CDR3 loop is CASSPGTIGSTPLHF. In DNA form, the CDR3 reads TGTGCCAGCAGCCCGGGGACTATTGGATCTACACCCCTCCACTTT.